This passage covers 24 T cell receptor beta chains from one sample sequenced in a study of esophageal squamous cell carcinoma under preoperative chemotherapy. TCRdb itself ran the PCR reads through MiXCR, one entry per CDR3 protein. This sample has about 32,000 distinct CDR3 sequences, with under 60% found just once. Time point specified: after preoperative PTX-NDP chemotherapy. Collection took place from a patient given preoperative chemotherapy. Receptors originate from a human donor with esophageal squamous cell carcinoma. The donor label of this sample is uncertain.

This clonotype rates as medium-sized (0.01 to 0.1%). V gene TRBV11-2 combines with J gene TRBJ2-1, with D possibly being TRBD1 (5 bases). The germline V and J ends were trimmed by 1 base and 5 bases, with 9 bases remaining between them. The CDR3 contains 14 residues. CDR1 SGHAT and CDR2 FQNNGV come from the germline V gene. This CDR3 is CASSLGTQDNEQFF. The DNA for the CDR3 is TGTGCCAGCAGCTTAGGGACACAAGACAATGAGCAGTTCTTC.

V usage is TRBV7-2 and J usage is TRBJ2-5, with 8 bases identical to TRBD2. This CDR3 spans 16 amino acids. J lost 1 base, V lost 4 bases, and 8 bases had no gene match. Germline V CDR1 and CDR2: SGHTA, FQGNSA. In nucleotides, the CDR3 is TGTGCCAGCAGCTCTGGGCGGGGGGCCCCCCAAGAGACCCAGTACTTC. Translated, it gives CASSSGRGAPQETQYF.

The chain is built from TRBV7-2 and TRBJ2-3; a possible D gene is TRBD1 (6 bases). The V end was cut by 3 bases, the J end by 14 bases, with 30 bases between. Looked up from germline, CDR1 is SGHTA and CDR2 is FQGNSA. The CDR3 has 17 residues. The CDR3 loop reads CASSLGAETVSTEALYF. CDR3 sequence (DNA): TGTGCCAGCAGCTTGGGGGCCGAGACCGTGAGCACAGAGGCGCTGTATTTT.

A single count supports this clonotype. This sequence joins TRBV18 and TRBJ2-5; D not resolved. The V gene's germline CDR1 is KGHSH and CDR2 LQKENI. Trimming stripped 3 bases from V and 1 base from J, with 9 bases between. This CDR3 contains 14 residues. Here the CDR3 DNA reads TGTGCCAGCTCACCCTCCGGAGCCCAAGAGACCCAGTACTTC. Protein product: CASSPSGAQETQYF.

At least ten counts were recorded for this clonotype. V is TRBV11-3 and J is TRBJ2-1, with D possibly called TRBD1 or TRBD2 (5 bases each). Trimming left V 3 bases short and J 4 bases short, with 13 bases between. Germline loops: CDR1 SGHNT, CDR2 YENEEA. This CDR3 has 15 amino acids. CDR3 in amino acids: CASSFRSGQYNEQFF. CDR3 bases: TGTGCCAGCAGCTTTCGAAGCGGACAATACAATGAGCAGTTCTTC.

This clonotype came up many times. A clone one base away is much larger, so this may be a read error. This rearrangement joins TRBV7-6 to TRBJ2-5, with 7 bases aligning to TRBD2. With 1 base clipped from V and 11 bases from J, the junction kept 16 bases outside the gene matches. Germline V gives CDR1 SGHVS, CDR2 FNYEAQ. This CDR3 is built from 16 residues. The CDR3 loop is CASSLVPRGDYNEQYF. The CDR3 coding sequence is TGTGCCAGCAGCTTAGTCCCAAGAGGGGACTACAATGAGCAGTACTTC.

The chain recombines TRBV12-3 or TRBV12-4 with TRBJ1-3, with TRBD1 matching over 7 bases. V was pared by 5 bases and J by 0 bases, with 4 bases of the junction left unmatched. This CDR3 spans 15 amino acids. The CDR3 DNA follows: TGTGCCAGCAGTGAGACAGGGATCTCTGGAAACACCATATATTTT. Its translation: CASSETGISGNTIYF.

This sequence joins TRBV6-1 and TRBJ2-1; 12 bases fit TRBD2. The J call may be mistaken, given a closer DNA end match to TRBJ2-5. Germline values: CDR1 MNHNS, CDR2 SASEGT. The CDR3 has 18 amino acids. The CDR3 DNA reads TGTGCCAGCAGTGAAACGCCCCCTGGACTAGCGGGACAAGAGACCCAGTACTTC. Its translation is CASSETPPGLAGQETQYF.

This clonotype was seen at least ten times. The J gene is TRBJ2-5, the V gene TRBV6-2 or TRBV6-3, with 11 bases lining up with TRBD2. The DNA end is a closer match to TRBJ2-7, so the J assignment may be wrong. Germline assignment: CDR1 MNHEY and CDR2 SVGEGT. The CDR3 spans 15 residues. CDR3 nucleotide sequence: TGTGCCAGCAGACTAACTAGCGGGGGAATATACGAGCAGTACTTC. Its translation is CASRLTSGGIYEQYF.

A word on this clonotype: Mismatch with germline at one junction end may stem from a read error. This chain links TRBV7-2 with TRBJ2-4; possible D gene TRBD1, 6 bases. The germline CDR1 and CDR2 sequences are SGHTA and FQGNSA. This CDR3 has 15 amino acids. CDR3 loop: CASSSGLGATNMQYF. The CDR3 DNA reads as TGTGCCAGCAGCTCGGGGCTGGGGGCCACAAACATGCAGTACTTT.

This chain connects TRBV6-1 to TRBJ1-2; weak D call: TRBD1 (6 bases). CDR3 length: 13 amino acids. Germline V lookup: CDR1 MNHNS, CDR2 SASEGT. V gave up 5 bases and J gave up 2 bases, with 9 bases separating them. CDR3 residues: CASSRQENYGYTF. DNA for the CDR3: TGTGCCAGCAGTCGACAGGAGAACTATGGCTACACCTTC.

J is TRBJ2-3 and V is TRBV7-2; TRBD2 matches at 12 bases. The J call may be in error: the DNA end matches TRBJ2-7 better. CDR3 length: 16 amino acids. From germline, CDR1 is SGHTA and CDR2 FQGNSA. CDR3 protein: CASRGLAGRITDTQYF. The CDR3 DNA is TGTGCCAGCAGGGGACTAGCGGGCCGTATCACAGATACGCAGTACTTC.

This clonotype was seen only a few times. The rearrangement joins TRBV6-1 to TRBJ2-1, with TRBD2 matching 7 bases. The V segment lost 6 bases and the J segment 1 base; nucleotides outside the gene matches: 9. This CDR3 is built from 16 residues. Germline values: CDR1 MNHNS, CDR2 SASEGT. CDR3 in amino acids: CASSGVAGVSYNEQFF. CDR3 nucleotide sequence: TGTGCCAGCAGCGGGGTAGCGGGTGTGTCCTACAATGAGCAGTTCTTC.

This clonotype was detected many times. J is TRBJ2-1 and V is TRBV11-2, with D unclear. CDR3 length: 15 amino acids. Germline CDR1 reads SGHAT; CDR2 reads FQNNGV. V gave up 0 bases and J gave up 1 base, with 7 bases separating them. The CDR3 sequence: CASSLDLISYNEQFF. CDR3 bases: TGTGCCAGCAGCTTAGATTTAATATCCTACAATGAGCAGTTCTTC.

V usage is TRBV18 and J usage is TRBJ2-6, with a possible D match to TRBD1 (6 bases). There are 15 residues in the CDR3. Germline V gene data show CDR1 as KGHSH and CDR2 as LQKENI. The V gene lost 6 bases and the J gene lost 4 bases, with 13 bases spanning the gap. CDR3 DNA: TGTGCCAGCTCTTTAGACAGGTGGGGGGCCAACGTCCTGACTTTC. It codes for CASSLDRWGANVLTF.

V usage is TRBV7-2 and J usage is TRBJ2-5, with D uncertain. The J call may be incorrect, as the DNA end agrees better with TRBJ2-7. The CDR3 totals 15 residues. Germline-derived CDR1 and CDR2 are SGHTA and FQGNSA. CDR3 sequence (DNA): TGTGCCAGCAGCTTAGTCCCCCAGGTCGAATACGAGCAGTACTTC. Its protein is CASSLVPQVEYEQYF.

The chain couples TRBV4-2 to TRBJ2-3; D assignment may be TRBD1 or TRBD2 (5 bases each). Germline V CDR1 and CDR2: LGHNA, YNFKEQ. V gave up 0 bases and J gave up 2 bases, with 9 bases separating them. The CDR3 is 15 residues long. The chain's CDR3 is CASSQDGANTDTQYF. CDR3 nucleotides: TGTGCCAGCAGCCAAGACGGGGCCAACACAGATACGCAGTATTTT.

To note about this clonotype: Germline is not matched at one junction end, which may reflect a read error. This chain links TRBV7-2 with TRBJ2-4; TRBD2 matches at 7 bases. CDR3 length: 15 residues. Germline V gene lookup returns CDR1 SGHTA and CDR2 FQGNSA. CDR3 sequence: CGSGSGGLAKNTQYF. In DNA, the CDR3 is TGTGGCAGCGGCTCCGGGGGGTTAGCCAAAAATACGCAGTACTTC.

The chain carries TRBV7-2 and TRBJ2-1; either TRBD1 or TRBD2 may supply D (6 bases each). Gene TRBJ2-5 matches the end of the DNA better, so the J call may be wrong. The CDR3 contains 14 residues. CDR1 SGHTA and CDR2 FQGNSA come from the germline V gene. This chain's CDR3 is CASSPGARAWTQYF. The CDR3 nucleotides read TGTGCCAGCAGCCCGGGGGCCCGCGCTTGGACCCAGTACTTC.

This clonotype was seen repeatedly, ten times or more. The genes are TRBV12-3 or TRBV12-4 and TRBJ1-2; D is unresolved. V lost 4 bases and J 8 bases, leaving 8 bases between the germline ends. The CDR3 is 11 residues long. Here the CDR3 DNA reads TGTGCCAGCAGTTCGGACTGGGGCTACACCTTC. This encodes CASSSDWGYTF.

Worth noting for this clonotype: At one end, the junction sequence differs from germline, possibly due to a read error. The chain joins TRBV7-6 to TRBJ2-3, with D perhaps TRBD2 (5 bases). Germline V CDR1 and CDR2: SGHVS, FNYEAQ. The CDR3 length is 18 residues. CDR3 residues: CASRAIGPGWGAKNTQYF. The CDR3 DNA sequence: TGTGCCAGCAGGGCAATCGGGCCGGGATGGGGAGCCAAAAACACTCAGTATTTC.

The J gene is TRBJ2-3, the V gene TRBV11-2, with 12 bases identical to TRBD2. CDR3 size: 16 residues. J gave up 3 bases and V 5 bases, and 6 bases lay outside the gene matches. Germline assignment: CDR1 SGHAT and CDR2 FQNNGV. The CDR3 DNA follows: TGTGCCAGCAGCCCCTGGACTAGCGGGATGACAGATACGCAGTATTTT. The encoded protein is CASSPWTSGMTDTQYF.

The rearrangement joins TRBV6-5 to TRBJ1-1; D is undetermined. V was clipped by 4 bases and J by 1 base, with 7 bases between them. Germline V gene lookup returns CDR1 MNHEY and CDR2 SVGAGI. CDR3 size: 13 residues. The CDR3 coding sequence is TGTGCCAGCAGTTCGCAAGAGAACACTGAAGCTTTCTTT. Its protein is CASSSQENTEAFF.

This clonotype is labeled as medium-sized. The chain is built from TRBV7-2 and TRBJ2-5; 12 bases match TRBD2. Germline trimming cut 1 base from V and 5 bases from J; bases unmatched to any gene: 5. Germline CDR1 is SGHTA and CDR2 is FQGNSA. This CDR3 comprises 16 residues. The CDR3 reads CASSLGLAGAGETQYF. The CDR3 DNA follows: TGTGCCAGCAGCTTAGGACTAGCGGGGGCCGGGGAGACCCAGTACTTC.